One and the same sample provided the 30 T cell receptor beta chains below, sequenced in a study of CD8 T cells in Susac syndrome. Reverse transcription of about 0.5 to 1 ug RNA was performed with random hexamers. TCRdb reprocessed the immunoSEQ multiplex PCR reads via MiXCR and lists one record per CDR3 protein. The sample has about 140,000 distinct CDR3 sequences; approximately 95% are singletons. Material for sequencing was CD4+ T cells from PBMCs. These receptors were obtained from a human donor with Susac syndrome.

V gene TRBV29-1 combines with J gene TRBJ1-1, with a weak D call TRBD1 (6 bases). The germline V and J ends were trimmed by 8 bases and 4 bases, with 20 bases remaining between them. The germline gives CDR1 SQVTM, CDR2 ANQGSEA. CDR3 length: 14 residues. The CDR3 loop reads CSTSRGGRGTEAFF. CDR3 bases: TGCAGCACGTCCAGGGGCGGGAGGGGCACTGAAGCTTTCTTT.

The CDR3 DNA reads TGTGCCAGCAGTGAAACTTCGGGACAGGGTTTTGAGACCCAGTACTTC. Translated, it gives CASSETSGQGFETQYF. J is TRBJ2-5 and V is TRBV6-1, with 9 positions matching TRBD1. Germline loops: CDR1 MNHNS, CDR2 SASEGT. With V trimmed by 2 bases and J by 5 bases, 9 bases remained unmatched. This CDR3 comprises 16 residues.

CDR3 sequence: CASSNQDSNGYTF. DNA for the CDR3: TGTGCCAGCAGCAATCAAGATAGCAATGGCTACACCTTC. The rearrangement joins TRBV21-1 to TRBJ1-2. TRBV21-1 is a pseudogene locus. The CDR3 length is 13 residues.

There are a few counts of this clonotype. J is TRBJ2-2 and V is TRBV30; D call uncertain. The CDR3 is 11 amino acids. V was clipped by 3 bases and J by 5 bases, with 4 bases between them. CDR1 is GTSNPN, CDR2 SVGIG, per germline (reference sequence). The CDR3 sequence is CAWRLTGELFF. The DNA of the CDR3 is TGTGCCTGGAGGTTGACCGGGGAGCTGTTTTTT.

The rearrangement joins TRBV11-1 to TRBJ2-1; TRBD2 matches 10 bases. CDR3 length: 15 residues. The trim removed 5 bases at V and 3 bases at J, leaving 4 bases unmatched. In germline, CDR1 is SGHAT, CDR2 FQDESV (reference sequence). The CDR3 DNA reads TGTGCCAGCAGCCATGGACTAGCGGACTACAATGAGCAGTTCTTC. Translation: CASSHGLADYNEQFF.

The V gene is TRBV5-1, the J gene TRBJ2-6, with D unresolved. The CDR3 runs 17 residues. Trimming removed 5 bases at V and 2 bases at J, with 17 bases between. Germline V CDR1 and CDR2: SGHRS, YFSETQ. CDR3 protein: CASRTQGYIAGANVLTF. The CDR3 DNA reads TGCGCCAGCAGGACCCAAGGGTATATTGCTGGGGCCAACGTCCTGACTTTC.

This clonotype was counted a single time. J is TRBJ1-2 and V is TRBV28, with D unclear. The V gene lost 5 bases and the J gene lost 11 bases, with 12 bases spanning the gap. This CDR3 has 11 amino acids. From germline, CDR1 is MDHEN and CDR2 SYDVKM. The CDR3 protein is CASSRTARYTF. For the CDR3, the DNA is TGTGCCAGCAGTCGGACTGCTAGGTACACCTTC.

The chain employs TRBV15 and TRBJ1-6; TRBD1 aligns across 9 bases. Germline V gene data show CDR1 as LNHNV and CDR2 as YYDKDF (reference sequence). The ends lost 4 bases at V and 6 bases at J; junction bases unmatched: 4. The CDR3 length is 15 residues. Written as DNA, the CDR3 is TGTGCCACCAGCACGGGACAGGGCCCTAATTCACCCCTCCACTTT. This translates into CATSTGQGPNSPLHF.

The rearrangement uses TRBV20-1 and TRBJ2-5; D is possibly TRBD1 or TRBD2 (7 bases each). The germline CDR1 and CDR2 sequences are DFQATT and SNEGSKA (reference sequence). The CDR3 has 12 residues. With 5 bases removed from V and 2 bases from J, the gap between germline ends came to 9 bases. In DNA form, the CDR3 reads TGCAGTGCTCAGGGGGGGCAAGAGACCCAGTACTTC. Translated: CSAQGGQETQYF.

The chain combines TRBV11-2 with TRBJ2-2, with 8 bases fitting TRBD2. J was trimmed by 7 bases and V by 4 bases; bases with no gene match: 5. CDR1 is SGHAT, CDR2 FQNNGV, per germline. The CDR3 sequence is 14 residues long. In DNA form, the CDR3 reads TGTGCCAGCAGCTCTTTTACTAGCGGCGGGGAGCTGTTTTTT. Translated: CASSSFTSGGELFF.

This sequence joins TRBV7-2 and TRBJ1-5; no firm D call. The CDR3 has 13 amino acids. Per the germline V gene, CDR1 is SGHTA and CDR2 is FQGNSA. V dropped 1 base and J dropped 8 bases, with 9 bases sitting between them. This CDR3 is CASSLGAGEPQHF. In DNA, the CDR3 is TGTGCCAGCAGCTTAGGGGCTGGGGAGCCCCAGCATTTT.

The chain recombines TRBV15 with TRBJ2-2, with TRBD1 matching over 7 bases. Germline-derived CDR1 and CDR2 are LNHNV and YYDKDF (reference sequence). There are 16 residues in the CDR3. The J segment lost 0 bases and the V segment lost 3 bases, leaving 4 bases of the junction unmatched. CDR3 nucleotide sequence: TGTGCCACCAGCAGGGACAGGATCCCGAACACCGGGGAGCTGTTTTTT. Protein: CATSRDRIPNTGELFF.

This sequence joins TRBV4-2 and TRBJ2-1; 7 bases map to TRBD1. The V and J ends lost 0 bases and 3 bases, in that order; junction bases with no gene match: 5. CDR1 and CDR2 (germline): LGHNA, YNFKEQ. The CDR3 loop spans 16 amino acids. The CDR3 DNA reads as TGTGCCAGCAGCCAAGATCGGAGACAGGGCTACAATGAGCAGTTCTTC. This gives the protein CASSQDRRQGYNEQFF.

The CDR3: CASRDRVNTDTQYF. The DNA of the CDR3 is TGTGCCAGCAGAGACAGGGTTAATACAGATACGCAGTATTTT. The chain links TRBV12-3 or TRBV12-4 to TRBJ2-3; 7 bases agree with TRBD1. V lost 6 bases, J lost 3 bases, and 6 bases stayed unmatched. CDR3 length: 14 amino acids.

This chain joins TRBV20-1 and TRBJ2-6; 7 bases map to TRBD1. Germline V lookup: CDR1 DFQATT, CDR2 SNEGSKA (reference sequence). The CDR3 is 16 residues long. With 6 bases clipped from V and 2 bases from J, the junction kept 10 bases outside the gene matches. The chain's CDR3 is CSAPPTTGAGANVLTF. DNA of the CDR3: TGCAGTGCCCCGCCAACTACAGGGGCTGGGGCCAACGTCCTGACTTTC.

The chain recombines TRBV7-9 with TRBJ1-2, with 8 nucleotides matching TRBD1. The germline gives CDR1 SEHNR, CDR2 FQNEAQ (reference sequence). The length of the CDR3 is 17 residues. J lost 8 bases, V lost 5 bases, and 19 bases had no gene match. CDR3 DNA sequence: TGTGCCAGCAGCCCCCACCCATTCGGACAGGGAGCACCCGGCTACACCTTC. Translation gives CASSPHPFGQGAPGYTF.

The chain couples TRBV5-1 to TRBJ2-5; TRBD2 aligns across 7 bases. The CDR3 runs 13 residues. The germline V gene has CDR1 SGHRS and CDR2 YFSETQ. Trimming cost V 4 bases and J 5 bases; bases outside gene matches: 5. This CDR3 is CASSGRVAETQYF. CDR3 in DNA: TGCGCCAGCAGCGGGAGGGTCGCGGAGACCCAGTACTTC. Drawing the rest from reference TRBV5-1 and TRBJ2-5, the complete variable domain is KAGVTQTPRYLIKTRGQQVTLSCSPISGHRSVSWYQQTPGQGLQFLFEYFSETQRNKGNFPGRFSGRQFSNSRSEMNVSTLELGDSALYLCASSGRVAETQYFGPGTRLLVL.

This clonotype has only one observation. The chain has TRBV13 and TRBJ1-1; no definite D call. Germline CDR1 reads PRHDT; CDR2 reads FYEKMQ (reference sequence). V was trimmed by 3 bases and J by 10 bases, leaving 15 bases between them. This CDR3 contains 13 residues. CDR3 DNA: TGTGCCAGCAGCTTCGGGTCAGGTTACGTAGCTTTCTTT. Translating gives CASSFGSGYVAFF.

The chain joins TRBV6-5 to TRBJ2-5, with D perhaps matching TRBD2 (5 bases). Trimming cost V 2 bases and J 6 bases, with 10 bases left between them. CDR3 length: 13 amino acids. CDR1 MNHEY and CDR2 SVGAGI come from the germline V gene. CDR3 bases: TGTGCCAGCAGTTACGGGGAGAGGCAGACCCAGTACTTC. It specifies CASSYGERQTQYF.

The chain has TRBV6-2 or TRBV6-3 and TRBJ1-1; D is perhaps TRBD1 (5 bases). Germline loops: CDR1 MNHEY, CDR2 SVGEGT. The CDR3 totals 14 residues. Trimming pared 0 bases from V and 5 bases from J, leaving 10 bases between. The CDR3 here is CASSYSRGDTEAFF. CDR3 DNA sequence: TGTGCCAGCAGTTACTCAAGGGGTGATACTGAAGCTTTCTTT.

This rearrangement joins TRBV18 to TRBJ1-5, with unresolved D. Trimming took 6 bases from V and 0 from J, leaving 6 bases between them. Germline CDR1 KGHSH, CDR2 LQKENI. CDR3 size: 13 residues. CDR3 sequence (DNA): TGTGCCAGCTCCCTCAATAGCAATCAGCCCCAGCATTTT. It is translated as CASSLNSNQPQHF.

This chain connects TRBV20-1 to TRBJ2-3; 7 bases are shared with TRBD2. The germline CDR1 and CDR2 sequences are DFQATT and SNEGSKA (reference sequence). The trim removed 6 bases at V and 5 bases at J, leaving 8 bases unmatched. The CDR3 has 13 amino acids. CDR3 amino acids: CSAGGLLGDTQYF. CDR3 nucleotide sequence: TGCAGTGCCGGGGGGTTACTGGGAGATACGCAGTATTTT.

The chain recombines TRBV5-1 with TRBJ2-1; D may match TRBD1 or TRBD2 (5 bases each). Trimming left V 3 bases short and J 0 bases short, with 25 bases between. CDR3 size: 20 residues. Germline-derived CDR1 and CDR2 are SGHRS and YFSETQ. The CDR3 DNA sequence: TGCGCCAGCAGCTACCCCCCAGGGAGATCCCAGTCGAGCTCCTACAATGAGCAGTTCTTC. Its protein is CASSYPPGRSQSSSYNEQFF.

This clonotype was seen a single time. This chain uses TRBV3-1 with TRBJ1-5; 8 bases align to TRBD1. The CDR3 sequence is 14 residues long. The V and J ends lost 8 bases and 4 bases, in that order; junction bases with no gene match: 7. Germline lookup yields CDR1 LGHDT and CDR2 YNNKEL (reference sequence). CDR3 protein: CASGTGGWNQPQHF. The DNA of the CDR3 is TGTGCCAGCGGCACAGGGGGATGGAATCAGCCCCAGCATTTT.

This clonotype turned up a few times. The genes are TRBV7-2 and TRBJ1-2; the D gene is possibly TRBD1 (6 bases). V dropped 1 base and J dropped 4 bases, with 10 bases sitting between them. The CDR3 sequence is 14 residues long. CDR1 and CDR2 from the germline V gene are SGHTA and FQGNSA. The CDR3 DNA sequence: TGTGCCAGCAGCTTAGAACAGGGAGGCTATGGCTACACCTTC. This sequence encodes CASSLEQGGYGYTF.

The chain carries TRBV20-1 and TRBJ1-1, with a tentative D call TRBD1 (5 bases). This CDR3 is 15 amino acids long. Trimming took 6 bases from V and 5 from J, leaving 22 bases between them. CDR1 and CDR2 (germline): DFQATT, SNEGSKA (reference sequence). The CDR3 loop is CSAHQSGLPGTEAFF. In DNA, the CDR3 is TGCAGTGCCCACCAGTCGGGGCTACCGGGGACTGAAGCTTTCTTT.

The V call is TRBV12-3 or TRBV12-4, the J call TRBJ2-2; tentatively, D is TRBD2 (6 bases). The CDR3 contains 19 residues. The V end was cut by 0 bases, the J end by 3 bases, with 20 bases between. CDR3 nucleotide sequence: TGTGCCAGCAGTTTAGCGCTAAACCGGGACTGGGGATACACCGGGGAGCTGTTTTTT. Translation gives CASSLALNRDWGYTGELFF.

The CDR3 sequence is CASSLDAVGLFF. The CDR3 DNA sequence: TGTGCCAGCAGCTTAGACGCGGTCGGTCTGTTCTTC. The V gene is TRBV7-2, the J gene TRBJ2-1; no reliable D call. The CDR3 has 12 residues. Trimming took off 1 base at V and 15 bases at J, with 13 bases between the two ends. Germline CDR1 is SGHTA and CDR2 is FQGNSA. Based on the CDR3 plus reference TRBV7-2 and TRBJ2-1, the full variable domain is GAGVSQSPSNKVTEKGKDVELRCDPISGHTALYWYRQSLGQGLEFLIYFQGNSAPDKSGLPSDRFSAERTGGSVSTLTIQRTQQEDSAVYLCASSLDAVGLFFGPGTRLTVL.

The chain couples TRBV5-6 to TRBJ2-3; possibly TRBD1 for D (5 bases). The CDR3 is 16 residues long. Germline CDR1 and CDR2: SGHDT and YYEEEE. The V and J ends lost 2 bases and 2 bases respectively, with 15 bases between them. The CDR3 region is CASSFRGQVFTDTQYF. The CDR3 nucleotides are TGTGCCAGCAGCTTTCGCGGACAAGTTTTCACAGATACGCAGTATTTT. Full variable domain (missing parts from reference TRBV5-6 and TRBJ2-3): DAGVTQSPTHLIKTRGQQVTLRCSPKSGHDTVSWYQQALGQGPQFIFQYYEEEERQRGNFPDRFSGHQFPNYSSELNVNALLLGDSALYLCASSFRGQVFTDTQYFGPGTRLTVL.

J is TRBJ2-5 and V is TRBV30; D call uncertain. The V gene lost 7 bases and the J gene lost 4 bases, with 1 base spanning the gap. The CDR3 runs 8 residues. Germline V CDR1 and CDR2: GTSNPN, SVGIG (reference sequence). CDR3 in amino acids: CALETQYF. The CDR3 nucleotides read TGTGCCTTAGAGACCCAGTACTTC.